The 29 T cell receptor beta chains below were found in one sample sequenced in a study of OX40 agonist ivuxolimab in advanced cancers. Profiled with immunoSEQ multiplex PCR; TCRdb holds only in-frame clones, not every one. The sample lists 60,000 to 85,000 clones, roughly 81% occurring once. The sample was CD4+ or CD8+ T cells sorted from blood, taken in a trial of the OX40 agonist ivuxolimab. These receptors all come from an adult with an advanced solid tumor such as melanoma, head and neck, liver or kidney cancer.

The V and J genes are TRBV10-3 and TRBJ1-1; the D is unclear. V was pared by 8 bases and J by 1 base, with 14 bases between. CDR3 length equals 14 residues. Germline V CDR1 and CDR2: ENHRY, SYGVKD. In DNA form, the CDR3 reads TGTGCCATCCAGAGAGGCGGGCCGAACACTGAAGCTTTCTTT. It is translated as CAIQRGGPNTEAFF.

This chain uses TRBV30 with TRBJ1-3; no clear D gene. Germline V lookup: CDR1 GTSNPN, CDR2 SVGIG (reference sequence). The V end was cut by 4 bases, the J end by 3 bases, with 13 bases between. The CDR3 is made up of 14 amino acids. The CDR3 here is CAWTWSSFGNTIYF. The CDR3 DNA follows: TGTGCCTGGACCTGGAGCTCCTTTGGAAACACCATATATTTT.

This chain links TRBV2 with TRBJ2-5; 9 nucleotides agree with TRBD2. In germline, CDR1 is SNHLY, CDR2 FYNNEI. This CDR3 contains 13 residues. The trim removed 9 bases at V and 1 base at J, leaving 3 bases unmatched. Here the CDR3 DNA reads TGTGCCAGTGCGGGGGGGCGCCAAGAGACCCAGTACTTC. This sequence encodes CASAGGRQETQYF.

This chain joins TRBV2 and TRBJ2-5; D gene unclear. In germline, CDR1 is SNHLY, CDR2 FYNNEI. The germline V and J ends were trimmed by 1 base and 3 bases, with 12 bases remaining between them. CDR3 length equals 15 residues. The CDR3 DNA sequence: TGTGCCAGCAGTGAAGGAACAGCAGAAGAAGAGACCCAGTACTTC. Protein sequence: CASSEGTAEEETQYF.

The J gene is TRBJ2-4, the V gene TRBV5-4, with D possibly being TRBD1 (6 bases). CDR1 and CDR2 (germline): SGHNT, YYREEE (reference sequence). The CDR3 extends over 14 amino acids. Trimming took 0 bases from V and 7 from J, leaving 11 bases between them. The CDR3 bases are TGTGCCAGCAGCTTGGCGATGAGGGGGAACATTCAGTACTTC. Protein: CASSLAMRGNIQYF.

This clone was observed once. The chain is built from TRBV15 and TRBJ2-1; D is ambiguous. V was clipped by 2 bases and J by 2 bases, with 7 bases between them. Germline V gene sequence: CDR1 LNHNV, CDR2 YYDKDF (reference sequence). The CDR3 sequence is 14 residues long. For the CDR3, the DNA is TGTGCCACCAGCAGATCGGCAGCCTACAATGAGCAGTTCTTC. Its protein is CATSRSAAYNEQFF.

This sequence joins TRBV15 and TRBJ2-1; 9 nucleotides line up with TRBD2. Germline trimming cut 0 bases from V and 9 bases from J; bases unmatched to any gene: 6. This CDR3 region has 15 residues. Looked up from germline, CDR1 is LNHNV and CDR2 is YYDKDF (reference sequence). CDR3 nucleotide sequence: TGTGCCACCAGCAGAGACTGGGTAGCGGGAGTTGAGCAGTTCTTC. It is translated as CATSRDWVAGVEQFF.

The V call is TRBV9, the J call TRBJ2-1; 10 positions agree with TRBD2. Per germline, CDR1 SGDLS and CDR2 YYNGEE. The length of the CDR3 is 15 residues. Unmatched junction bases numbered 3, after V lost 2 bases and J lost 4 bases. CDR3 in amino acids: CASSVASGGYNEQFF. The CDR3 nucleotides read TGTGCCAGCAGCGTCGCTAGCGGGGGATACAATGAGCAGTTCTTC.

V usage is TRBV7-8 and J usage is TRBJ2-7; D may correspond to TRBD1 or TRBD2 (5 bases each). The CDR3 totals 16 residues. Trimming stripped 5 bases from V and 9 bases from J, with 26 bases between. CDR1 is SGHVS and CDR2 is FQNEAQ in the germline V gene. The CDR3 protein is CASSRDPGPTTIGQYF. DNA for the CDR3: TGTGCCAGCAGCCGTGACCCGGGACCAACTACGATCGGGCAGTACTTC.

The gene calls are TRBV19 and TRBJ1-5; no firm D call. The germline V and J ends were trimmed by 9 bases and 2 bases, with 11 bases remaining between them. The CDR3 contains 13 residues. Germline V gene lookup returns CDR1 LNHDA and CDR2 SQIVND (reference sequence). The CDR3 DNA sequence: TGTGCCAGCACTTCTTGGGGCAATCAGCCCCAGCATTTT. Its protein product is CASTSWGNQPQHF.

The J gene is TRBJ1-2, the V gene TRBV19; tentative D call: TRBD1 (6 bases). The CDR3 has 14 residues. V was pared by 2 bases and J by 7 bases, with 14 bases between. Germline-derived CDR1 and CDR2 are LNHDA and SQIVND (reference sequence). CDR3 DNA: TGTGCCAGTAGTATACAAGGGCAGGGGACTGGCTACACCTTC. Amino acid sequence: CASSIQGQGTGYTF.

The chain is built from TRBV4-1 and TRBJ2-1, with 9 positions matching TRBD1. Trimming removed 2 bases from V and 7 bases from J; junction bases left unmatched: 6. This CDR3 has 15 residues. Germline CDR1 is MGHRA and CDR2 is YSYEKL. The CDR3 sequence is CASSQHDRGRNEQFF. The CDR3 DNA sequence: TGCGCCAGCAGCCAACACGACAGGGGGAGGAATGAGCAGTTCTTC.

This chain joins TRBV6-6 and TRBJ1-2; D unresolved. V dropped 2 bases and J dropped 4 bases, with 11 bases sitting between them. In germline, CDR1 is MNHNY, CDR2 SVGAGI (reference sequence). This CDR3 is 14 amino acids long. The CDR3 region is CASSYEQSGYGYTF. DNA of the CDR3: TGTGCCAGCAGTTACGAACAGTCTGGCTATGGCTACACCTTC.

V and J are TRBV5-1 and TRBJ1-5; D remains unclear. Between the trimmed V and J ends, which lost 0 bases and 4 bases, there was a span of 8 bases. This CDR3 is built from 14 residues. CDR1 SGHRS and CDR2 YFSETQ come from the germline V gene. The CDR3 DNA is TGCGCCAGCAGCTTGGAGTCGGGGAATCAGCCCCAGCATTTT. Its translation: CASSLESGNQPQHF. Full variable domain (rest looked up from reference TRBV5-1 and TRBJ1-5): KAGVTQTPRYLIKTRGQQVTLSCSPISGHRSVSWYQQTPGQGLQFLFEYFSETQRNKGNFPGRFSGRQFSNSRSEMNVSTLELGDSALYLCASSLESGNQPQHFGDGTRLSIL.

Here the CDR3 DNA reads TGTGCCAGCAGCCCGGGGCATTCGAACACTGAAGCTTTCTTT. It codes for CASSPGHSNTEAFF. The chain carries TRBV7-8 and TRBJ1-1, with D tentatively TRBD1 (5 bases). Germline assignment: CDR1 SGHVS and CDR2 FQNEAQ. Trimming removed 5 bases at V and 1 base at J, with 11 bases between. The CDR3 extends over 14 amino acids.

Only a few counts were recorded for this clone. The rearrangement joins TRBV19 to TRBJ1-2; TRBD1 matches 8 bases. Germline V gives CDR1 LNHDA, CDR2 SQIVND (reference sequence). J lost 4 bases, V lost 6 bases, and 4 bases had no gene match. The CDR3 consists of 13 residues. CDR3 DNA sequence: TGTGCCAGTAGCCCGGGACAGGTCTATGGCTACACCTTC. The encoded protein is CASSPGQVYGYTF.

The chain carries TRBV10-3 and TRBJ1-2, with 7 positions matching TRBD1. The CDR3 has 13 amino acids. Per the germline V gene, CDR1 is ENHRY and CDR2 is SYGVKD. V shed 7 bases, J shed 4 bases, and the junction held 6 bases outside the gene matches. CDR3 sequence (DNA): TGTGCCATCAACGCCGACAGGGCCTATGGCTACACCTTC. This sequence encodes CAINADRAYGYTF.

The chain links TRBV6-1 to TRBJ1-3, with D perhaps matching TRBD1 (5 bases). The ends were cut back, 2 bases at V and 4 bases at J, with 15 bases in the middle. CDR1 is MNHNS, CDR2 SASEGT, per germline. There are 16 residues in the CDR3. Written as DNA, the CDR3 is TGTGCCAGCAGTGAATCGTATGGGGGTTCAGGAAACACCATATATTTT. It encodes CASSESYGGSGNTIYF.

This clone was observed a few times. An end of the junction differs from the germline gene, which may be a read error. CDR3 coding DNA: TGTGCCAGCAGAGAAGTACCGGGACCGGAGGGCTATGGCTACACCTTC. Its protein is CASREVPGPEGYGYTF. This chain links TRBV2 with TRBJ1-2, with a weak D call TRBD1 (5 bases). From germline, CDR1 is SNHLY and CDR2 FYNNEI. This CDR3 is built from 16 residues.

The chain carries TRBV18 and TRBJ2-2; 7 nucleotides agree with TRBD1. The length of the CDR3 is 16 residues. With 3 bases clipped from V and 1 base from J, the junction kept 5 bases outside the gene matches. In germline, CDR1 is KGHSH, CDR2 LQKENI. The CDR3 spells CASSPPGTENTGELFF. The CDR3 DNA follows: TGTGCCAGCTCACCTCCCGGGACAGAGAACACCGGGGAGCTGTTTTTT.

The CDR3 DNA is TGTGCCAGCAGATCGACTAGCGGGAGTTTCTGGGAGACCCAGTACTTC. Its translation: CASRSTSGSFWETQYF. The rearrangement joins TRBV2 to TRBJ2-5; 12 nucleotides line up with TRBD2. Trimming cost V 6 bases and J 5 bases; bases outside gene matches: 10. The germline gives CDR1 SNHLY, CDR2 FYNNEI. The CDR3 totals 16 residues. Complete variable domain (other parts from reference TRBV2 and TRBJ2-5): EPEVTQTPSHQVTQMGQEVILRCVPISNHLYFYWYRQILGQKVEFLVSFYNNEISEKSEIFDDQFSVERPDGSNFTLKIRSTKLEDSAMYFCASRSTSGSFWETQYFGPGTRLLVL.

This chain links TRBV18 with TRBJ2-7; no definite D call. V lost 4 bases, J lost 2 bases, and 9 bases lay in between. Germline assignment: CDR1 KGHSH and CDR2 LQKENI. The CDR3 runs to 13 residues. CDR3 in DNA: TGTGCCAGCTCACGGGGTTTTGCCTACGAGCAGTACTTC. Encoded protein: CASSRGFAYEQYF. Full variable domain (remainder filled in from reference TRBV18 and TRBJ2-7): NAGVMQNPRHLVRRRGQEARLRCSPMKGHSHVYWYRQLPEEGLKFMVYLQKENIIDESGMPKERFSAEFPKEGPSILRIQQVVRGDSAAYFCASSRGFAYEQYFGPGTRLTVT.

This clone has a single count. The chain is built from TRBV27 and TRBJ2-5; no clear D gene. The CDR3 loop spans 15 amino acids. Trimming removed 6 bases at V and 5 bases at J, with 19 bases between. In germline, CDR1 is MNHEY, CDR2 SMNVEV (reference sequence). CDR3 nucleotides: TGTGCCAGCAGCCCTATGGTTCTGGGATTGGAGACCCAGTACTTC. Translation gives CASSPMVLGLETQYF.

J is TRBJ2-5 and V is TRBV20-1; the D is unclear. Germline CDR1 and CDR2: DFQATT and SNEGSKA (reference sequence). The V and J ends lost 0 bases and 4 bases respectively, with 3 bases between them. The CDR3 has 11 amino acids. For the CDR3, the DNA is TGCAGTGCTAGAGATGTAGAGACCCAGTACTTC. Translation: CSARDVETQYF.

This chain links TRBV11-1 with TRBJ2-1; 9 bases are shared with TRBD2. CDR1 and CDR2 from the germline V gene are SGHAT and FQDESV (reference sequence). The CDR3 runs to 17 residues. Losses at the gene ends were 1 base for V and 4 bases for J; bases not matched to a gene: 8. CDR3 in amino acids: CASSLGLRSGGYNEQFF. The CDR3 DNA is TGTGCCAGCAGCTTAGGTTTGCGTAGCGGGGGTTACAATGAGCAGTTCTTC.

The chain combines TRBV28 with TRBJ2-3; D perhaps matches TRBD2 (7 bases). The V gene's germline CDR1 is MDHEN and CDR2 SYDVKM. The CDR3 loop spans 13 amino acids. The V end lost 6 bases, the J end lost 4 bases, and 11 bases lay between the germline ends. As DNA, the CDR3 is TGTGCCAGCAGGGGGGGGGCAGCAGATACGCAGTATTTT. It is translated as CASRGGAADTQYF.

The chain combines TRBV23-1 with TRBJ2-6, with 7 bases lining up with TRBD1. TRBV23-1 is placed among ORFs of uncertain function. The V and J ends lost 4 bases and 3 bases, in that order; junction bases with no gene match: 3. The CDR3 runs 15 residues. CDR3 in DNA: TGCGCCAGCAGTCCCCAGGGGGTTGGGGCCAACGTCCTGACTTTC. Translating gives CASSPQGVGANVLTF.

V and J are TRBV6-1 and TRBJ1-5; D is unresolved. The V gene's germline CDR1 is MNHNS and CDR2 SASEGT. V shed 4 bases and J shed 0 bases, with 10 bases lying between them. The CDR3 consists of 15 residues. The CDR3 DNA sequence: TGTGCCAGCAGTGCTGTTGGGAATAGCAATCAGCCCCAGCATTTT. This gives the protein CASSAVGNSNQPQHF.

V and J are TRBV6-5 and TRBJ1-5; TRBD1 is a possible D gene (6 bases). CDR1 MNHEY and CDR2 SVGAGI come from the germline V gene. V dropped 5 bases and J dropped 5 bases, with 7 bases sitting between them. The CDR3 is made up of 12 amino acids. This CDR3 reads CASSQGHQPQHF. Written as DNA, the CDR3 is TGTGCCAGCAGTCAGGGGCATCAGCCCCAGCATTTT.